These 27 T cell receptor beta chains came from one sample sequenced in a study of chemoradiotherapy in HPV16-positive cancers. The assay was immunoSEQ multiplex PCR, and TCRdb's table has in-frame clones only and misses some. The sample carries 65,000 to 80,000 clones, almost 90% recorded once. This material consisted of blood, taken from a patient who underwent chemoradiotherapy. These TCRs come from a human donor with HPV-associated anogenital cancer.

V usage is TRBV29-1 and J usage is TRBJ2-1; D is possibly TRBD1 (6 bases). Trimming took off 5 bases at V and 4 bases at J, with 18 bases between the two ends. CDR1 SQVTM and CDR2 ANQGSEA come from the germline V gene. The CDR3 contains 15 residues. In nucleotides, the CDR3 is TGCAGCGTTCCCCGCGACAGGTTCCCTTACAATGAGCAGTTCTTC. Its translation: CSVPRDRFPYNEQFF.

The chain links TRBV19 to TRBJ2-1; 8 bases are a match to TRBD1. CDR1 and CDR2 from the germline V gene are LNHDA and SQIVND (reference sequence). With 5 bases clipped from V and 13 bases from J, the junction kept 7 bases outside the gene matches. This CDR3 contains 12 residues. The CDR3 DNA follows: TGTGCCAGTAGTCTGGACAGGGCCTCTCAGTTCTTC. Protein product: CASSLDRASQFF.

The chain couples TRBV5-1 to TRBJ2-3; TRBD2 matches 7 bases. V shed 4 bases and J 5 bases; nucleotides not matched to a gene: 4. The CDR3 contains 13 residues. Germline loops: CDR1 SGHRS, CDR2 YFSETQ. The CDR3: CASSVGGEDTQYF. CDR3 coding DNA: TGCGCCAGCAGCGTTGGGGGGGAAGATACGCAGTATTTT.

This clone was recorded only once. The CDR3 region has the DNA TGCGCCAGCAGCCAAGGACAGGGGGGTTATCAGCCCCAGCATTTT. This translates into CASSQGQGGYQPQHF. V and J are TRBV4-1 and TRBJ1-5; 9 bases agree with TRBD1. Germline lookup yields CDR1 MGHRA and CDR2 YSYEKL. CDR3 length: 15 amino acids. Unmatched junction bases numbered 3, after V lost 1 base and J lost 5 bases.

The chain combines TRBV27 with TRBJ1-4; D possibly corresponds to TRBD1 (5 bases). This CDR3 comprises 16 residues. Trimming cost V 0 bases and J 5 bases, with 13 bases left between them. Germline CDR1 MNHEY, CDR2 SMNVEV (reference sequence). The CDR3 region is CASSLSLSWGNEKLFF. In DNA form, the CDR3 reads TGTGCCAGCAGTTTATCCCTCTCATGGGGGAATGAAAAACTGTTTTTT.

The V call is TRBV7-2, the J call TRBJ1-2; perhaps TRBD1 as D (5 bases). CDR3 length: 14 residues. CDR1 is SGHTA, CDR2 FQGNSA, per germline. V was shortened by 3 bases and J by 4 bases, with 12 bases between the two germline ends. The CDR3 DNA sequence: TGTGCCAGCAGCTTCAACGGGGCGAGCTATGGCTACACCTTC. Translating it yields CASSFNGASYGYTF.

This rearrangement joins TRBV6-5 to TRBJ2-7; TRBD2 aligns across 9 bases. The V gene's germline CDR1 is MNHEY and CDR2 SVGAGI. The CDR3 sequence is 15 residues long. J gave up 0 bases and V 0 bases, and 0 bases lay outside the gene matches. CDR3 in DNA: TGTGCCAGCAGTTACTCTAGCGGGAGCTCCTACGAGCAGTACTTC. Amino acid sequence: CASSYSSGSSYEQYF.

The chain recombines TRBV28 with TRBJ1-1; TRBD1 agrees at 7 bases. This CDR3 has 15 residues. V trimming: 5 bases; J trimming: 5 bases; junction bases outside the gene matches: 11. Germline-derived CDR1 and CDR2 are MDHEN and SYDVKM. The CDR3: CASSTRQGGQTEAFF. DNA of the CDR3: TGTGCCAGCAGTACCCGACAGGGTGGGCAAACTGAAGCTTTCTTT.

This rearrangement joins TRBV5-4 to TRBJ1-3, with 8 bases aligning to TRBD1. Looked up from germline, CDR1 is SGHNT and CDR2 is YYREEE (reference sequence). The CDR3 runs to 15 residues. The J segment lost 4 bases and the V segment lost 0 bases, leaving 3 bases of the junction unmatched. DNA for the CDR3: TGTGCCAGCAGCTTGGACAGGGGGTCAGGAAACACCATATATTTT. This gives the protein CASSLDRGSGNTIYF.

V gene TRBV19 combines with J gene TRBJ2-5, with TRBD1 identical over 11 bases. Germline V CDR1 and CDR2: LNHDA, SQIVND (reference sequence). The CDR3 has 15 amino acids. The ends lost 5 bases at V and 7 bases at J; junction bases unmatched: 9. The CDR3 loop reads CASSGVPGQGVTQYF. CDR3 DNA: TGTGCCAGTAGTGGGGTGCCGGGACAGGGGGTGACCCAGTACTTC. Based on the CDR3 plus reference TRBV19 and TRBJ2-5, the full variable domain is DGGITQSPKYLFRKEGQNVTLSCEQNLNHDAMYWYRQDPGQGLRLIYYSQIVNDFQKGDIAEGYSVSREKKESFPLTVTSAQKNPTAFYLCASSGVPGQGVTQYFGPGTRLLVL.

The CDR3 spells CASSIGSWPQHF. The CDR3 nucleotides read TGTGCCAGTAGTATAGGGTCCTGGCCCCAGCATTTT. The chain joins TRBV19 to TRBJ1-5, with D uncertain. Trimming took off 1 base at V and 9 bases at J, with 7 bases between the two ends. The CDR3 is 12 amino acids. CDR1 LNHDA and CDR2 SQIVND come from the germline V gene (reference sequence).

The chain carries TRBV5-6 and TRBJ2-3, with unresolved D. Trimming cost V 4 bases and J 13 bases, with 16 bases left between them. Germline-derived CDR1 and CDR2 are SGHDT and YYEEEE. This CDR3 comprises 12 residues. Here the CDR3 DNA reads TGTGCCAGCAGCCTACGGCAGTGGAGCGAGTATTTT. Translation gives CASSLRQWSEYF.

This rearrangement joins TRBV7-9 to TRBJ2-1; TRBD2 is a possible D gene (5 bases). The germline gives CDR1 SEHNR, CDR2 FQNEAQ (reference sequence). V was cut by 0 bases and J by 8 bases, with 11 bases left in between. The CDR3 length is 14 residues. Written as DNA, the CDR3 is TGTGCCAGCAGCTTAGCGGTCACCGGGGATGAGCAGTTCTTC. Translating gives CASSLAVTGDEQFF.

This rearrangement joins TRBV11-2 to TRBJ2-7; D unclear. The CDR3 is made up of 12 amino acids. Germline CDR1 is SGHAT and CDR2 is FQNNGV. V was cut by 5 bases and J by 3 bases, with 8 bases left in between. For the CDR3, the DNA is TGTGCCAGCAGCCCCTACAGCTACGAGCAGTACTTC. Amino acid sequence: CASSPYSYEQYF.

The chain carries TRBV11-2 and TRBJ1-6; 8 bases line up with TRBD1. Trimming cost V 5 bases and J 7 bases; bases outside gene matches: 7. The CDR3 consists of 15 residues. The V gene's germline CDR1 is SGHAT and CDR2 FQNNGV. CDR3 sequence (DNA): TGTGCCAGCAGCGCAACAGGGGGTTCAAATTCACCCCTCCACTTT. This gives the protein CASSATGGSNSPLHF. Together with reference TRBV11-2 and TRBJ1-6, the CDR3 gives the full variable domain: EAGVAQSPRYKIIEKRQSVAFWCNPISGHATLYWYQQILGQGPKLLIQFQNNGVVDDSQLPKDRFSAERLKGVDSTLKIQPAKLEDSAVYLCASSATGGSNSPLHFGNGTRLTVT.

The chain joins TRBV15 to TRBJ2-3; D might be TRBD1 (6 bases). CDR3 size: 17 residues. Germline V gene data show CDR1 as LNHNV and CDR2 as YYDKDF (reference sequence). Trimming took 4 bases from V and 0 from J, leaving 17 bases between them. The CDR3 spells CATSTPGQGWSTDTQYF. The CDR3, as DNA: TGTGCCACCAGCACCCCAGGGCAGGGGTGGAGCACAGATACGCAGTATTTT.

This chain links TRBV15 with TRBJ1-1, with 7 positions matching TRBD1. The CDR3 consists of 14 residues. With 5 bases clipped from V and 1 base from J, the junction kept 4 bases outside the gene matches. CDR1 and CDR2 from the germline V gene are LNHNV and YYDKDF (reference sequence). The CDR3 reads CATSRRQGNTEAFF. In DNA, the CDR3 is TGTGCCACCAGCCGTAGACAGGGGAACACTGAAGCTTTCTTT.

The chain recombines TRBV4-1 with TRBJ1-5, with 7 bases aligning to TRBD1. Germline assignment: CDR1 MGHRA and CDR2 YSYEKL. This CDR3 is built from 16 residues. J lost 6 bases, V lost 4 bases, and 12 bases had no gene match. The CDR3 sequence: CASSRASQGGAQPQHF. CDR3 DNA: TGCGCCAGCAGCCGCGCAAGCCAGGGGGGGGCTCAGCCCCAGCATTTT.

In this sample, this clone turned up once. The genes are TRBV25-1 and TRBJ1-4; TRBD1 matches 7 bases. CDR3 length: 16 amino acids. The V gene end was trimmed by 2 bases and the J gene end by 5 bases; junction bases not matched to a gene: 8. Looked up from germline, CDR1 is MGHDK and CDR2 is SYGVNS. Written as DNA, the CDR3 is TGTGCCAGCAGTGAAGTGTTTGGGACAGCAAATGAAAAACTGTTTTTT. Protein: CASSEVFGTANEKLFF.

The V gene is TRBV19, the J gene TRBJ1-1; D possibly corresponds to TRBD1 (6 bases). CDR3 length equals 15 residues. V was clipped by 4 bases and J by 2 bases, with 14 bases between them. Germline CDR1 is LNHDA and CDR2 is SQIVND (reference sequence). As DNA, the CDR3 is TGTGCCAGTAGTACCCCCTACGGGGGCAACACTGAAGCTTTCTTT. Translation: CASSTPYGGNTEAFF.

The V and J genes are TRBV27 and TRBJ2-7; D may be TRBD1 (6 bases). This CDR3 contains 16 residues. The V gene lost 5 bases and the J gene lost 1 base, with 18 bases spanning the gap. Germline assignment: CDR1 MNHEY and CDR2 SMNVEV (reference sequence). In DNA, the CDR3 is TGTGCCAGCAGTGTGGGGGCTATTCAAAATTCCTACGAGCAGTACTTC. Amino acid sequence: CASSVGAIQNSYEQYF.

CDR3 residues: CASSEAMTYEQYF. The CDR3 DNA reads as TGTGCCAGCAGTGAAGCTATGACCTACGAGCAGTACTTC. V is TRBV6-1 and J is TRBJ2-7; no clear D gene. The CDR3 is 13 residues long. V lost 0 bases and J 2 bases, leaving 5 bases between the germline ends. From germline, CDR1 is MNHNS and CDR2 SASEGT.

The sample holds a few counts of this clone. The chain's CDR3 is CASSPGLGIEAFF. In nucleotides, the CDR3 is TGTGCCAGCAGCCCCGGGTTGGGGATTGAAGCTTTCTTT. This sequence joins TRBV2 and TRBJ1-1; D ambiguous. This CDR3 region has 13 residues. The germline V gene encodes CDR1 SNHLY and CDR2 FYNNEI. With 6 bases removed from V and 7 bases from J, the gap between germline ends came to 15 bases. Combining the CDR3 with reference TRBV2 and TRBJ1-1 gives the whole variable domain EPEVTQTPSHQVTQMGQEVILRCVPISNHLYFYWYRQILGQKVEFLVSFYNNEISEKSEIFDDQFSVERPDGSNFTLKIRSTKLEDSAMYFCASSPGLGIEAFFGQGTRLTVV.

The V call is TRBV7-9, the J call TRBJ2-6; possibly TRBD2 for D (5 bases). Trimming shortened V by 5 bases and J by 2 bases, and 7 bases separated the two germline ends. CDR1 and CDR2 (germline): SEHNR, FQNEAQ (reference sequence). The CDR3 is 14 amino acids. Here the CDR3 reads CASSTRAGANVLTF. The CDR3 bases are TGTGCCAGCAGCACGAGGGCTGGGGCCAACGTCCTGACTTTC.

This clone was detected only a few times. The V and J genes are TRBV6-1 and TRBJ2-4, with TRBD1 as a possible D gene (5 bases). CDR1 and CDR2 (germline): MNHNS, SASEGT. V was clipped by 2 bases and J by 11 bases, with 22 bases between them. The CDR3 contains 16 residues. Here the CDR3 reads CASSERVDSSPNVQYF. CDR3 in DNA: TGTGCCAGCAGTGAAAGAGTAGACAGTTCACCCAACGTTCAGTACTTC.

The CDR3 DNA reads TGTGCCAGTAGTATAGGGTGGAGCTCCTACGAGCAGTACTTC. It codes for CASSIGWSSYEQYF. The rearrangement links TRBV19 to TRBJ2-7, with no clear D. The CDR3 length is 14 residues. Per germline, CDR1 LNHDA and CDR2 SQIVND (reference sequence). Deletions cut 1 base from V and 0 bases from J, with 7 bases between. Combining the CDR3 with reference TRBV19 and TRBJ2-7 gives the whole variable domain DGGITQSPKYLFRKEGQNVTLSCEQNLNHDAMYWYRQDPGQGLRLIYYSQIVNDFQKGDIAEGYSVSREKKESFPLTVTSAQKNPTAFYLCASSIGWSSYEQYFGPGTRLTVT.

The V call is TRBV5-1, the J call TRBJ2-7; 9 bases line up with TRBD1. In germline, CDR1 is SGHRS, CDR2 YFSETQ. J lost 4 bases, V lost 7 bases, and 9 bases had no gene match. The CDR3 runs to 14 residues. The CDR3 coding sequence is TGCGCCAGCCGGCCCGCGGACAGGGGTTACGAGCAGTACTTC. Its translation: CASRPADRGYEQYF.